This T cell receptor (beta chain) was sequenced for a study of T cells in Graves' hyperthyroidism and ophthalmopathy. This clonotype was seen at least ten times. Its cognate antigen is unknown. The trim removed 3 bases at V and 3 bases at J, leaving 7 bases unmatched. CDR3 length equals 15 residues. Germline CDR1 reads MDHEN; CDR2 reads SYDVKM. Study results and caveats: Before onset, ophthalmopathy was predicted by the model a median around 6.5 months earlier. Researchers found most expanded thyroid clonotypes above 0.001 in blood as well.

Regions amplified from RNA transcripts were the TCR beta CDR3 regions. First-round RT-PCR of the TCR CDR3 relied on the HTBI primer set. TCRdb recomputed calls from the multiplex PCR reads with MiXCR, one row per CDR3 protein. The sample lists fewer than 450,000 distinct CDR3 sequences; roughly a sixth were seen once. PBMCs were sourced from less than 12 ml fresh peripheral blood. The rearrangement links TRBV28 to TRBJ2-7; 8 bases fit TRBD1. This clonotype was obtained from a woman aged 30 to 39 with Graves' hyperthyroidism that later progressed to Graves' ophthalmopathy. Sequencing input: blood. This chain's CDR3 is CASSFSRGLIYEQYF. Written as DNA, the CDR3 is TGTGCCAGCAGTTTCTCCAGGGGGCTCATCTACGAGCAGTACTTC.